This record looks at one TCR beta chain sequence and its context. Assay: immunoSEQ multiplex PCR; the TCRdb copy retains only in-frame clones and omits some. The sample lists millions of clones; just over 90% were seen once. The sample is drawn from a study of shared clonotypes between healthy human individuals. Germline V gene lookup returns CDR1 MNHEY and CDR2 SMNVEV (reference sequence). Trimming removed 8 bases at V and 6 bases at J, with 17 bases between. There are 14 residues in the CDR3. The chain carries TRBV27 and TRBJ2-1; D is possibly TRBD1 or TRBD2 (5 bases each). Input material: naive CD4+ T cells sorted from blood. The subset denotes: CD45RA+ positively selected. The receptor's source is a young man in good health. The CDR3 DNA is TGTGCCAGCCGGACCCGGGGCGCCAGCAATGAGCAGTTCTTC. Its protein is CASRTRGASNEQFF.